This entry concerns a single T cell receptor (beta chain). Its antigen is not known. These data belong to a study of blood T cells in healthy people across ages. Germline V lookup: CDR1 WSHSY, CDR2 SAAADI. V lost 6 bases, J lost 1 base, and 10 bases stayed unmatched. The CDR3 covers 17 residues. General study findings and limits: More naive CD4+ cells and higher diversity were found in long-lived than in aged donors. CMV status of donors was unknown, possibly confounding expanded clonotype changes.

Through a sample-barcoded 5' primer and a J-beta primer mix, a second PCR was run for roughly 6 to 11 cycles. TCRdb processed the 5' RACE reads anew with MiXCR; each CDR3 protein has one entry. The table includes around 800,000 distinct CDR3 sequences, about a quarter detected once. Per-sample PBMC isolation yielded at least 6.5 million cells. The same data also went into a second study, on T cells of mothers and their children. Turning to that study: When mothers and children were related, their normalized repertoire overlap, which was always slightly higher, did not differ significantly from that of unrelated pairs.

The source of this sequence is a boy aged 10-17 years in good health. V gene TRBV10-2 combines with J gene TRBJ1-4; 8 bases line up with TRBD1. Specimen: blood. The CDR3 DNA sequence: TGCGCCAGCAGACCCGGACAGGGACAAGGAACTAATGAAAAACTGTTTTTT. It codes for CASRPGQGQGTNEKLFF.